The clone carrying this T cell receptor (beta chain) was detected once. Its antigen is unknown. This entry belongs to a study of cytomegalovirus exposure and HLA in healthy donors. General observations from the study: Some segments of the V type, notably TRBV6-2 and TRBV6-3, were excluded as indistinguishable.

Germline V gives CDR1 SGHRS, CDR2 YFSETQ. This CDR3 spans 16 amino acids. The J segment lost 8 bases and the V segment lost 3 bases, leaving 17 bases of the junction unmatched. PCR involved 60 Vbeta and 13 Jbeta primers. Sequenced by immunoSEQ multiplex PCR; TCRdb stores in-frame clones only, minus some. Of over 140,000 clones listed, 75% to 85% are singletons. Specimen: PBMCs. The sequence was obtained from a man aged 45-65 years in good health and CMV-seronegative. The gene calls are TRBV5-1 and TRBJ2-7, with 7 bases that match TRBD1. The CDR3 spells CASSYDRGTETLKQYF. The CDR3 DNA reads TGCGCCAGCAGCTATGATAGGGGGACAGAGACCCTCAAGCAGTACTTC.